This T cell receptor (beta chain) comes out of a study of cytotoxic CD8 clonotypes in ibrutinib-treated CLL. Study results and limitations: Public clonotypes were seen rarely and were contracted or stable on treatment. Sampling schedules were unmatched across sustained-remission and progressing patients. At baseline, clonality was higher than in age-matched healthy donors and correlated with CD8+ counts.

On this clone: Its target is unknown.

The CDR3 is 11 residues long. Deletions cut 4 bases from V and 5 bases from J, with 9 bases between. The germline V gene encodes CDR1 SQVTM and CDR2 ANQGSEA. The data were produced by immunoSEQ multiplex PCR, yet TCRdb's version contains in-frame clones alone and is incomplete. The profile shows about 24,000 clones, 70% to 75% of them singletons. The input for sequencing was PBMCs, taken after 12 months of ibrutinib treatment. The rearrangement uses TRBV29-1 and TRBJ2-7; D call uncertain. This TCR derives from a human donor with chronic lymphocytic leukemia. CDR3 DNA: TGCAGCGTTGTATGGGTCCACGAGCAGTACTTC. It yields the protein CSVVWVHEQYF.